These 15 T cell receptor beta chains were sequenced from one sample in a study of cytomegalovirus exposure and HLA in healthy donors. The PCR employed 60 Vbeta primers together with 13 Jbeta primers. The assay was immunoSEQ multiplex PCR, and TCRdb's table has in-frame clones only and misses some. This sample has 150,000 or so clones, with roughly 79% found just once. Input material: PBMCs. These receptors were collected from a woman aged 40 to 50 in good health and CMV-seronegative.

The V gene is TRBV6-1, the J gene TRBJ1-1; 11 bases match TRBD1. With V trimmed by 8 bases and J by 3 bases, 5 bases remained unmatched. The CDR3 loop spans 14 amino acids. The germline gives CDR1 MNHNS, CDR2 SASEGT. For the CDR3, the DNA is TGTGCCAGCTCATTGGGACAGGGGGACACTGAAGCTTTCTTT. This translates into CASSLGQGDTEAFF.

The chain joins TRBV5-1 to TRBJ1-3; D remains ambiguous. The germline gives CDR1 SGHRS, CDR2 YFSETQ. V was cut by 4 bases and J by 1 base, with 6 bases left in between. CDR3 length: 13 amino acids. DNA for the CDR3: TGCGCCAGCAGCCCCGAGTCTGGAAACACCATATATTTT. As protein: CASSPESGNTIYF.

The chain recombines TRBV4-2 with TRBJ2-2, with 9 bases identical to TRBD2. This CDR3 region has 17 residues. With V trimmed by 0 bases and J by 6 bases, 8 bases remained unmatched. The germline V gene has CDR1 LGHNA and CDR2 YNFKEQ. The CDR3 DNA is TGTGCCAGCAGCCAAGACGTAGCGGGAGCAGGAGCCGGGGAGCTGTTTTTT. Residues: CASSQDVAGAGAGELFF.

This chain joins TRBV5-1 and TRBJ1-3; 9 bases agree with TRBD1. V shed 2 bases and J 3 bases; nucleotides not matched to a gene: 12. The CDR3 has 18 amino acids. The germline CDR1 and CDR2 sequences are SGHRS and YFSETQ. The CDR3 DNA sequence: TGCGCCAGCAGCTTTCCGCCGGGACAGGGAGGTGTTGGAAACACCATATATTTT. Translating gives CASSFPPGQGGVGNTIYF.

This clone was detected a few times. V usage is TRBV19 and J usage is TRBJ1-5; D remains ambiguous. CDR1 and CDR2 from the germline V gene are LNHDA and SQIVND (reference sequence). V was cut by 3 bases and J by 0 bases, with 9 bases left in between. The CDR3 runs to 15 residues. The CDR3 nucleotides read TGTGCCAGTAGTATGAGGAAAGATAGCAATCAGCCCCAGCATTTT. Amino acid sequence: CASSMRKDSNQPQHF.

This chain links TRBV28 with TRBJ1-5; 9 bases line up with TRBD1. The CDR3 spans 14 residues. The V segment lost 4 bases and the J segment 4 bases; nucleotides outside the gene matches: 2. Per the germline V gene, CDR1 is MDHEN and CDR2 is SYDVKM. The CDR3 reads CASSSGQGNQPQHF. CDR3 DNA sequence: TGTGCCAGCAGTTCGGGACAGGGTAATCAGCCCCAGCATTTT.

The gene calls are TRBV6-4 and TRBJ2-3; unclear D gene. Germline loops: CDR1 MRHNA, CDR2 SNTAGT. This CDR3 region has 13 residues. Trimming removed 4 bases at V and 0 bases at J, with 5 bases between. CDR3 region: CASSAQSTDTQYF. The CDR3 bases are TGTGCCAGCAGTGCCCAGAGCACAGATACGCAGTATTTT.

The CDR3 region is CASSLTGTSQDEQYF. CDR3 nucleotide sequence: TGTGCCAGCAGCCTTACAGGGACTAGCCAGGACGAGCAGTACTTC. The chain recombines TRBV6-6 with TRBJ2-7; 9 positions agree with TRBD2. The CDR3 is 15 amino acids. Germline CDR1 reads MNHNY; CDR2 reads SVGAGI (reference sequence). The J segment lost 5 bases and the V segment lost 6 bases, leaving 11 bases of the junction unmatched.

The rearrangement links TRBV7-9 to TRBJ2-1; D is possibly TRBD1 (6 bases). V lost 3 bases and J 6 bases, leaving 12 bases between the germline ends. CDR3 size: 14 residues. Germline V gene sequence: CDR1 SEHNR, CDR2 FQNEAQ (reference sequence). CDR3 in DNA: TGTGCCAGCAGCTTTCAACAGGGCCTCAATGAGCAGTTCTTC. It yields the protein CASSFQQGLNEQFF.

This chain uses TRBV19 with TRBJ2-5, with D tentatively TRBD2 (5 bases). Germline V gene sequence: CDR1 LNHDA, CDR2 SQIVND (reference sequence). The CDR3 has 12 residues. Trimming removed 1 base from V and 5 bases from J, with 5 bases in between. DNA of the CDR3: TGTGCCAGTAGTATAGGCGGGGAGACCCAGTACTTC. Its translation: CASSIGGETQYF.

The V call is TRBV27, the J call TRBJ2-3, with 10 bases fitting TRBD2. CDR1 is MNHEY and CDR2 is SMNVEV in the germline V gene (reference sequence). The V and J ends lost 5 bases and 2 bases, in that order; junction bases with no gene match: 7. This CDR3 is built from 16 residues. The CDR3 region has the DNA TGTGCCAGCAGTGACCTGACTAGCGGGTTCACAGATACGCAGTATTTT. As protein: CASSDLTSGFTDTQYF.

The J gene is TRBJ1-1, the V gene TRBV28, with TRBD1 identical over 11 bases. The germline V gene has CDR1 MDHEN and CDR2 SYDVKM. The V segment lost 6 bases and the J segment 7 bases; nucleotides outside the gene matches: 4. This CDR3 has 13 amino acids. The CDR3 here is CASRTGQGGEAFF. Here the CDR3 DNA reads TGTGCCAGCAGAACGGGACAGGGGGGTGAAGCTTTCTTT.

CDR3 DNA: TGTGCCAGCGAGAAACAGCTCCAAGAGACCCAGTACTTC. It encodes CASEKQLQETQYF. The chain is built from TRBV2 and TRBJ2-5; D gene unclear. Germline V gene sequence: CDR1 SNHLY, CDR2 FYNNEI. The germline V and J ends were trimmed by 8 bases and 1 base, with 11 bases remaining between them. The CDR3 runs to 13 residues.

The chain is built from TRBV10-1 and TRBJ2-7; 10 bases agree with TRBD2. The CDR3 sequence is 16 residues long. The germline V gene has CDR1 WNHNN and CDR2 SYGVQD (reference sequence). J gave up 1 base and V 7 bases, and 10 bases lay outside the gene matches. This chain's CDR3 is CASKKGLARGSYEQYF. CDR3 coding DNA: TGCGCCAGCAAAAAGGGACTAGCGAGAGGGTCCTACGAGCAGTACTTC.

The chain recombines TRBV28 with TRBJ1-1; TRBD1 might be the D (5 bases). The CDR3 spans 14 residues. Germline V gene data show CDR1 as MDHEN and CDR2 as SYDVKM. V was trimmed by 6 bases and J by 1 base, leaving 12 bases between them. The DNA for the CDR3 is TGTGCCAGCAGGTTCCAGGGTAAGAACACTGAAGCTTTCTTT. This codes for CASRFQGKNTEAFF.